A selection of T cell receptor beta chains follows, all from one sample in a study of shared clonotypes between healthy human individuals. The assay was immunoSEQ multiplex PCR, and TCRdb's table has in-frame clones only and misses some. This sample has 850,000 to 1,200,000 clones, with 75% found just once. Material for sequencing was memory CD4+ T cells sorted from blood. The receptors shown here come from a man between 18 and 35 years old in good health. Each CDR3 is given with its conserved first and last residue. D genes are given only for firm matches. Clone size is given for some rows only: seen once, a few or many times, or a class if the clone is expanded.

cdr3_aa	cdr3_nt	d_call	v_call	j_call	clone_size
CASSSSGTGTQETQYF	TGCGCCAGCAGCTCCTCCGGGACAGGGACTCAAGAGACCCAGTACTTC	TRBD1	TRBV5-1	TRBJ2-5	.
CSVDWGSVTEAFF	TGCAGCGTTGATTGGGGTTCTGTGACTGAAGCTTTCTTT	.	TRBV29-1	TRBJ1-1	few
CASSLSGRVSYNEQFF	TGTGCCAGCAGCCTTAGCGGGAGGGTCTCCTACAATGAGCAGTTCTTC	TRBD2	TRBV13	TRBJ2-1	.
CASSLQGSTEAFF	TGCGCCAGCAGCCTGCAGGGATCCACTGAAGCTTTCTTT	.	TRBV10-2	TRBJ1-1	few
CAWTQDRSYEQYF	TGTGCCTGGACCCAGGACAGATCCTACGAGCAGTACTTC	.	TRBV30	TRBJ2-7	.
CASSKDRTDSPLHF	TGCGCCAGCAGCAAAGACAGGACTGATTCACCCCTCCACTTT	.	TRBV5-1	TRBJ1-6	.
CASSFGDRNSNQPQHF	TGTGCCAGCAGCTTCGGGGACAGAAATAGCAATCAGCCCCAGCATTTT	TRBD1	TRBV7-9	TRBJ1-5	.
CASSYSKTETQYF	TGTGCCAGCAGTTACTCGAAGACAGAGACCCAGTACTTC	.	TRBV6-6	TRBJ2-5	.
CASSPQSLSEAYGYTF	TGTGCCAGCTCACCACAGTCCCTCAGTGAGGCCTATGGCTACACCTTC	.	TRBV18	TRBJ1-2	.
CASSSSTQITDTQYF	TGTGCCAGCAGCTCCAGCACACAAATAACAGATACGCAGTATTTT	.	TRBV5-6	TRBJ2-3	.
CASGPFWRGRGLDTQYF	TGTGCTAGTGGTCCCTTTTGGAGGGGCAGGGGGTTAGATACGCAGTATTTT	.	TRBV12-5	TRBJ2-3	.
CASQGQRANQPQHF	TGTGCCAGCCAGGGTCAGAGGGCCAATCAGCCCCAGCATTTT	.	TRBV19	TRBJ1-5	few
CASGRDSSSDTQYF	TGTGCCAGCGGACGGGACTCTTCATCCGATACGCAGTATTTT	.	TRBV2	TRBJ2-3	.